The 28 T cell receptor beta chains presented below share a single source sample, sequenced in a study of patients and donors after allogeneic stem cell transplantation. Via MiXCR, TCRdb re-called the RT-PCR reads, giving one row per CDR3 protein. The table records over 9,500 distinct CDR3 sequences, about 6.4% of them present only once. The sample taken for sequencing was blood, either unsorted or a sorted T cell fraction (not recorded which). The receptors were sampled from a human donor who was either an allogeneic HSCT recipient or a stem cell or donor lymphocyte infusion donor (not recorded which). It is not recorded whose cells these are; they may come from a transplant donor.

The sample holds many counts of this clonotype. The chain employs TRBV28 and TRBJ2-1; TRBD2 matches 9 bases. The trim removed 3 bases at V and 6 bases at J, leaving 6 bases unmatched. This CDR3 has 15 amino acids. CDR1 is MDHEN and CDR2 is SYDVKM in the germline V gene. DNA for the CDR3: TGTGCCAGCAGTTTTAGTAGCGGGAGTAGCAATGAGCAGTTCTTC. The encoded protein is CASSFSSGSSNEQFF.

Sample share makes this clonotype medium-sized. This chain joins TRBV28 and TRBJ1-6; D call uncertain. With 6 bases removed from V and 7 bases from J, the gap between germline ends came to 7 bases. The V gene's germline CDR1 is MDHEN and CDR2 SYDVKM. The CDR3 loop spans 12 amino acids. This chain's CDR3 is CASRASNSPLHF. CDR3 bases: TGTGCCAGCAGAGCAAGCAATTCACCCCTCCACTTT.

This clonotype was recorded at least ten times. The chain couples TRBV6-5 to TRBJ2-1; D might be TRBD1 or TRBD2, each matching 5 bases. Germline V gives CDR1 MNHEY, CDR2 SVGAGI. This CDR3 is built from 13 residues. V was clipped by 6 bases and J by 7 bases, with 13 bases between them. The CDR3 protein is CASRGWDENEQFF. In DNA form, the CDR3 reads TGTGCCAGCAGGGGGTGGGACGAGAATGAGCAGTTCTTC.

This clonotype was recorded at least ten times. The chain uses TRBV18 and TRBJ1-1; D possibly corresponds to TRBD1 (5 bases). Germline V lookup: CDR1 KGHSH, CDR2 LQKENI. The ends were cut back, 6 bases at V and 1 base at J, with 21 bases in the middle. The CDR3 extends over 17 amino acids. The CDR3 bases are TGTGCCAGCTCCCCCTTCCCCCTACAGGATGCGAACACTGAAGCTTTCTTT. Encoded protein: CASSPFPLQDANTEAFF.

At least ten counts were recorded for this clonotype. The chain employs TRBV28 and TRBJ1-5; D is unclear. The CDR3 consists of 12 residues. CDR1 and CDR2 from the germline V gene are MDHEN and SYDVKM. V dropped 3 bases and J dropped 11 bases, with 11 bases sitting between them. CDR3 amino acids: CASSFGVLAQHF. Written as DNA, the CDR3 is TGTGCCAGCAGTTTCGGGGTTCTGGCCCAGCATTTT.

The table lists this clonotype with many counts. The chain carries TRBV10-3 and TRBJ2-2; D remains unclear. The CDR3 runs 13 residues. Trimming pared 8 bases from V and 3 bases from J, leaving 10 bases between. Germline V gene sequence: CDR1 ENHRY, CDR2 SYGVKD. The CDR3 spells CAISWADTGELFF. The CDR3 bases are TGTGCCATCTCTTGGGCGGACACCGGGGAGCTGTTTTTT.

This clonotype appeared many times. The chain has TRBV4-3 and TRBJ1-4; no clear D. The V and J ends lost 2 bases and 8 bases respectively, with 9 bases between them. CDR3 size: 13 residues. Germline V gives CDR1 LGHNA, CDR2 YSLEER. The CDR3 protein is CASSQTRHEKLFF. Written as DNA, the CDR3 is TGCGCCAGCAGCCAAACTCGACACGAAAAACTGTTTTTT.

The V and J genes are TRBV11-1 and TRBJ2-7, with TRBD2 matching over 8 bases. The J segment lost 3 bases and the V segment lost 5 bases, leaving 9 bases of the junction unmatched. This CDR3 is built from 15 residues. Germline V gives CDR1 SGHAT, CDR2 FQDESV (reference sequence). The CDR3: CASSPTSGTIYEQYF. In DNA form, the CDR3 reads TGTGCCAGCAGCCCAACTAGCGGAACCATCTACGAGCAGTACTTC.

This clonotype was seen at least ten times. The rearrangement joins TRBV11-2 to TRBJ2-4, with a possible D match to TRBD2 (5 bases). V lost 5 bases and J 0 bases, leaving 14 bases between the germline ends. The germline V gene has CDR1 SGHAT and CDR2 FQNNGV. There are 16 residues in the CDR3. The CDR3 region has the DNA TGTGCCAGCAGCCTCAGCTCGGGGATAGCCAAAAACATTCAGTACTTC. Translated: CASSLSSGIAKNIQYF.

This clonotype was observed many times. This chain links TRBV5-1 with TRBJ1-1; a possible D gene is TRBD1 (6 bases). Trimming pared 0 bases from V and 5 bases from J, leaving 17 bases between. From germline, CDR1 is SGHRS and CDR2 YFSETQ. The CDR3 covers 16 residues. DNA of the CDR3: TGCGCCAGCAGCTTGGTTCCGGGGGGCCCGGGGACTGAAGCTTTCTTT. Translating it yields CASSLVPGGPGTEAFF. The full variable domain, completed using reference TRBV5-1 and TRBJ1-1, is KAGVTQTPRYLIKTRGQQVTLSCSPISGHRSVSWYQQTPGQGLQFLFEYFSETQRNKGNFPGRFSGRQFSNSRSEMNVSTLELGDSALYLCASSLVPGGPGTEAFFGQGTRLTVV.

In this sample, this clonotype turned up many times. The genes are TRBV7-6 and TRBJ2-1, with D uncertain. Germline values: CDR1 SGHVS, CDR2 FNYEAQ. With 0 bases removed from V and 6 bases from J, the gap between germline ends came to 0 bases. The CDR3 runs 11 residues. The CDR3 sequence: CASSLANEQFF. The CDR3, as DNA: TGTGCCAGCAGCTTAGCCAATGAGCAGTTCTTC.

This clonotype was counted many times. This chain joins TRBV20-1 and TRBJ2-6, with TRBD1 as a possible D gene (5 bases). Germline CDR1 and CDR2: DFQATT and SNEGSKA (reference sequence). This CDR3 has 18 residues. Trimming took off 0 bases at V and 1 base at J, with 16 bases between the two ends. The CDR3 region is CSARDRQGWLSGANVLTF. The CDR3 coding sequence is TGCAGTGCTAGAGATCGCCAGGGATGGTTGTCTGGGGCCAACGTCCTGACTTTC.

This chain links TRBV13 with TRBJ2-2; D possibly corresponds to TRBD2 (6 bases). This CDR3 has 15 residues. Trimming left V 0 bases short and J 6 bases short, with 11 bases between. CDR1 is PRHDT and CDR2 is FYEKMQ in the germline V gene (reference sequence). This CDR3 reads CASSLGQRLAGELFF. CDR3 nucleotide sequence: TGTGCCAGCAGCTTAGGCCAGAGACTAGCCGGGGAGCTGTTTTTT. The entire variable domain, with the rest obtained from reference TRBV13 and TRBJ2-2, is as follows: AAGVIQSPRHLIKEKRETATLKCYPIPRHDTVYWYQQGPGQDPQFLISFYEKMQSDKGSIPDRFSAQQFSDYHSELNMSSLELGDSALYFCASSLGQRLAGELFFGEGSRLTVL.

The genes are TRBV19 and TRBJ1-5, with D possibly TRBD1 on 6 matching bases. Trimming removed 8 bases at V and 0 bases at J, with 14 bases between. CDR3 length equals 15 residues. Germline V CDR1 and CDR2: LNHDA, SQIVND (reference sequence). The CDR3 nucleotides read TGTGCCAGTTTTCGAGGGGGGAATAGCAATCAGCCCCAGCATTTT. Its protein product is CASFRGGNSNQPQHF.

This clonotype showed up many times. V usage is TRBV9 and J usage is TRBJ2-1; no definite D call. V lost 1 base, J lost 0 bases, and 11 bases lay in between. The CDR3 consists of 16 residues. Germline CDR1 reads SGDLS; CDR2 reads YYNGEE. The CDR3 DNA reads TGTGCCAGCAGCGTACTCCCGGGCTCCTCCTACAATGAGCAGTTCTTC. Translated: CASSVLPGSSYNEQFF. Variable domain in full (rest from reference TRBV9 and TRBJ2-1): DSGVTQTPKHLITATGQRVTLRCSPRSGDLSVYWYQQSLDQGLQFLIQYYNGEERAKGNILERFSAQQFPDLHSELNLSSLELGDSALYFCASSVLPGSSYNEQFFGPGTRLTVL.

This clonotype has only a few counts. CDR3 DNA: TGTGCCAGCAGTCCCGGCCCGTCCCAGTACTTC. Amino acids: CASSPGPSQYF. The gene calls are TRBV28 and TRBJ2-4; D remains unclear. Germline V gene lookup returns CDR1 MDHEN and CDR2 SYDVKM. CDR3 size: 11 residues. V was cut by 5 bases and J by 13 bases, with 12 bases left in between.

The sample holds a few counts of this clonotype. The CDR3: CAWKRGLTSYEQYF. The CDR3 region has the DNA TGTGCCTGGAAAAGAGGGTTAACCTCCTACGAGCAGTACTTC. The chain joins TRBV30 to TRBJ2-7; D may be TRBD2 (5 bases). With 4 bases removed from V and 0 bases from J, the gap between germline ends came to 13 bases. Looked up from germline, CDR1 is GTSNPN and CDR2 is SVGIG (reference sequence). The CDR3 is 14 amino acids.

This clonotype appeared a few times. The genes are TRBV25-1 and TRBJ2-7; D is ambiguous. The CDR3 has 14 amino acids. The V end lost 4 bases, the J end lost 0 bases, and 10 bases lay between the germline ends. Germline V gives CDR1 MGHDK, CDR2 SYGVNS. CDR3 protein: CASSGAPSSYEQYF. The CDR3 DNA follows: TGTGCCAGCAGTGGCGCGCCATCCTCCTACGAGCAGTACTTC.

The CDR3 is CASSPTRSGANVLTF. The CDR3 nucleotides read TGTGCCAGCAGCCCGACCCGCTCTGGGGCCAACGTCCTGACTTTC. V usage is TRBV5-6 and J usage is TRBJ2-6; D unresolved. Germline CDR1 reads SGHDT; CDR2 reads YYEEEE. This CDR3 is 15 amino acids long. V lost 4 bases, J lost 0 bases, and 8 bases lay in between.

This clonotype is labeled medium-sized. The chain is built from TRBV29-1 and TRBJ2-1, with 8 nucleotides matching TRBD2. The CDR3 is 14 amino acids. Germline loops: CDR1 SQVTM, CDR2 ANQGSEA. V lost 5 bases to trimming and J lost 8 bases; unmatched junction nucleotides: 11. CDR3: CSVKSGSSWDEQFF. The CDR3, as DNA: TGCAGCGTTAAGAGCGGGAGTAGCTGGGATGAGCAGTTCTTC.

The table lists this clonotype with many counts. The V gene is TRBV30, the J gene TRBJ1-4; D perhaps matches TRBD1 (6 bases). The CDR3 has 14 residues. Germline CDR1 is GTSNPN and CDR2 is SVGIG (reference sequence). V was pared by 0 bases and J by 7 bases, with 12 bases between. CDR3 sequence (DNA): TGTGCCTGGAGTGTGAACAGGGACCTTGAAAAACTGTTTTTT. Amino acid sequence: CAWSVNRDLEKLFF.

This clonotype has a count of ten or more. The chain is built from TRBV18 and TRBJ2-1; weak D call: TRBD2 (6 bases). Germline CDR1 is KGHSH and CDR2 is LQKENI. V dropped 6 bases and J dropped 5 bases, with 11 bases sitting between them. This CDR3 contains 13 residues. The CDR3 sequence: CASSQGRNNEQFF. In DNA form, the CDR3 reads TGTGCCAGCTCCCAAGGGAGGAACAATGAGCAGTTCTTC.

Comment on this clonotype: This may be a read error, as it is one base from a much larger clone. The J gene is TRBJ2-2, the V gene TRBV7-3; a possible D gene is TRBD1 (5 bases). The ends were cut back, 5 bases at V and 4 bases at J, with 14 bases in the middle. Germline lookup yields CDR1 SGHTA and CDR2 FQGTGA. This CDR3 has 15 residues. CDR3 nucleotides: TGTGCCAGCAGCCCCGTGACAGCCTTCACCGGGGAGCTGTTTTTT. Translation gives CASSPVTAFTGELFF.

This clonotype showed up many times. The chain uses TRBV7-9 and TRBJ1-4, with 7 bases identical to TRBD1. With V trimmed by 5 bases and J by 4 bases, 4 bases remained unmatched. The CDR3 has 14 amino acids. CDR1 SEHNR and CDR2 FQNEAQ come from the germline V gene (reference sequence). The CDR3 loop reads CASSPGQLNEKLFF. Here the CDR3 DNA reads TGTGCCAGCAGCCCGGGACAGCTTAATGAAAAACTGTTTTTT. The entire variable domain, with the rest obtained from reference TRBV7-9 and TRBJ1-4, is as follows: DTGVSQNPRHKITKRGQNVTFRCDPISEHNRLYWYRQTLGQGPEFLTYFQNEAQLEKSRLLSDRFSAERPKGSFSTLEIQRTEQGDSAMYLCASSPGQLNEKLFFGSGTQLSVL.

Many counts were recorded for this clonotype. V usage is TRBV11-3 and J usage is TRBJ2-1; 9 bases fit TRBD2. CDR3 length: 15 amino acids. V dropped 4 bases and J dropped 7; count of bases not matched to a gene: 8. The germline CDR1 and CDR2 sequences are SGHNT and YENEEA. The CDR3 bases are TGTGCCAGCAGCTCGAATCTAGCGGGATCTAATGAGCAGTTCTTC. Its protein product is CASSSNLAGSNEQFF.

This clonotype was seen repeatedly, ten times or more. The genes are TRBV27 and TRBJ2-4, with 9 positions matching TRBD1. Germline lookup yields CDR1 MNHEY and CDR2 SMNVEV (reference sequence). The CDR3 is 14 amino acids. Trimming cost V 10 bases and J 5 bases; bases outside gene matches: 9. CDR3 in DNA: TGTGCCACCCTTCAGGGACAGGGACAAAACATTCAGTACTTC. Residues: CATLQGQGQNIQYF.

This clonotype was seen repeatedly, ten times or more. The V gene is TRBV2, the J gene TRBJ1-5; tentative D call: TRBD1 (6 bases). V shed 1 base and J shed 2 bases, with 9 bases lying between them. This CDR3 comprises 15 residues. Germline V gives CDR1 SNHLY, CDR2 FYNNEI. For the CDR3, the DNA is TGTGCCAGCAGTGAAGGGGGGGCAGGCAATCAGCCCCAGCATTTT. It encodes CASSEGGAGNQPQHF.

Points on this clonotype: This sequence may be a read error, since a much larger clone differs from it by one base. The J gene is TRBJ2-1, the V gene TRBV5-6; 10 bases agree with TRBD2. V was clipped by 2 bases and J by 9 bases; unmatched bases: 11. Germline V CDR1 and CDR2: SGHDT, YYEEEE. The CDR3 length is 16 residues. The CDR3 here is CASSLIVGLAGVEQFF. In DNA, the CDR3 is TGTGCCAGCAGCTTAATAGTCGGGCTAGCGGGAGTTGAGCAGTTCTTC.